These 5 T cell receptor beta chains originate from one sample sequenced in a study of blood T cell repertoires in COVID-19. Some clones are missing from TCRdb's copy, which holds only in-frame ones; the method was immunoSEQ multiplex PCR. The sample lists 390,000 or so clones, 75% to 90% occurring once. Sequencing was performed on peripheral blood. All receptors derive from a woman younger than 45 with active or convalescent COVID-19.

The CDR3 reads CASSFSASAVYNEQFF. The CDR3 region has the DNA TGTGCCAGCAGTTTCAGTGCTAGCGCCGTCTACAATGAGCAGTTCTTC. The genes are TRBV27 and TRBJ2-1; D possibly corresponds to TRBD2 (6 bases). The V gene's germline CDR1 is MNHEY and CDR2 SMNVEV (reference sequence). This CDR3 is built from 16 residues. The V gene lost 3 bases and the J gene lost 3 bases, with 15 bases spanning the gap.

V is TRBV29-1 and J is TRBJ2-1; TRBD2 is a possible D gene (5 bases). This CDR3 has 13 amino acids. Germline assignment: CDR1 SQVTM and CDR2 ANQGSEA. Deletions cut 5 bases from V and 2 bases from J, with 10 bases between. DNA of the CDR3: TGCAGCGTTCAAAGAGGGACCTACAATGAGCAGTTCTTC. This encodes CSVQRGTYNEQFF.

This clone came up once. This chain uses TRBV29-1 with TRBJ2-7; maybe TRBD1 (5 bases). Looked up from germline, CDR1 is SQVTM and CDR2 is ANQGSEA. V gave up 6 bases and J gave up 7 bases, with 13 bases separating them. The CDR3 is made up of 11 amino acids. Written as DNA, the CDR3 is TGCAGCGTGATGCAGGGTGGGGAGCAGTACTTC. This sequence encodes CSVMQGGEQYF.

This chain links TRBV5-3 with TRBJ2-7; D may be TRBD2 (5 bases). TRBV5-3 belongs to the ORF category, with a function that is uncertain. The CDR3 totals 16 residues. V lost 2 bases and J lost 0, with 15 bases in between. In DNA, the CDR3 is TGTGCCAGAAGCTTTACGGAGGTACCGAGCTCCTACGAGCAGTACTTC. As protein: CARSFTEVPSSYEQYF.

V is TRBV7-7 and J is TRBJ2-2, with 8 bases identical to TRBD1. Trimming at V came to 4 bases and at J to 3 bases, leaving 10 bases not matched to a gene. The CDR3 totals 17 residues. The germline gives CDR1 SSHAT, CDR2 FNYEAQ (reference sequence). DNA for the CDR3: TGTGCCAGCAGCTCATATAGTGGGACAGGTTACACCGGGGAGCTGTTTTTT. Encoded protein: CASSSYSGTGYTGELFF.